The clone carrying this T cell receptor (beta chain) was seen at least ten times. The sample belongs to a study of T cells in Graves' hyperthyroidism and ophthalmopathy. There were TCR beta CDR3 regions amplified from RNA transcripts. The TCR CDR3 was amplified in a first-round RT-PCR using the HTBI primer set. TCRdb re-called the multiplex PCR reads with MiXCR, one entry per CDR3 protein. This sample carries around 480,000 distinct CDR3 sequences, approximately 15% of them seen once, and the ten largest clones take around a sixth. The specimen was blood. This clonotype was sampled from a woman aged 18-30 years with Graves' hyperthyroidism.

Here the CDR3 reads CSVDGSSGRADNEQFF. DNA for the CDR3: TGCAGCGTTGACGGCTCTAGCGGGAGGGCCGACAATGAGCAGTTCTTC. The V and J genes are TRBV29-1 and TRBJ2-1, with 12 bases aligning to TRBD2. Unmatched junction bases numbered 8, after V lost 3 bases and J lost 5 bases. Germline CDR1 reads SQVTM; CDR2 reads ANQGSEA. The CDR3 spans 16 residues.